What follows are 27 T cell receptor beta chains derived from one specimen sequenced in a study of tumor and adjacent non-tumor tissue in lung cancer (dated by TCRdb to 2016 to 2019). The library was built by means of multiplex PCR. For sequencing, an Illumina HiSeq 2500 was employed. TCRbeta libraries were constructed through three rounds of nested PCR with primers (Table S4) according to protocols adapted from ARM-PCR. TCRdb redid the processing of the public reads, applying fastp at Q25 and MiXCR, and retained in-frame beta chains. Rows are combined by CDR3 protein, so each entry shows the most common genes and DNA. The sample yields under 80,000 distinct CDR3 sequences; 75% to 85% were counted once. The leading ten clones occupy 45% of the sample. Bulk unsorted tissue served as the source for RNA extraction, and RNA quality was assessed using a NanoDrop ND-1000 and an Agilent 2100. The normal lung samples consisted of distant non-tumor tissue collected more than 3 cm from the tumor edge.

Sequencing input: distant non-tumor lung tissue. The receptors derive from a man aged 55-75 years with non-small cell lung cancer.

Concerning this clonotype itself: It is likely a read error, because the conserved phenylalanine at the end of the CDR3 is missing. The genes are TRBV5-4 and TRBJ1-1; 7 positions agree with TRBD1. The germline V gene has CDR1 SGHNT and CDR2 YYREEE (reference sequence). The length of the CDR3 is 14 residues. The junction had 10 bases not matched to a gene; V was cut back by 6 bases and J by 5 bases. The CDR3 is CASISQGRGTEAFL. CDR3 sequence (DNA): TGTGCCAGCATCTCACAGGGGCGGGGAACTGAAGCTTTCTTA.

The chain links TRBV19 to TRBJ1-4; D is undetermined. This CDR3 comprises 15 residues. Trimming took off 3 bases at V and 0 bases at J, with 8 bases between the two ends. The V gene's germline CDR1 is LNHDA and CDR2 SQIVND (reference sequence). The CDR3 protein is CASSIGVATNEKLFF. DNA for the CDR3: TGTGCCAGTAGTATTGGCGTCGCAACTAATGAAAAACTGTTTTTT.

Regarding this clonotype: In this CDR3 the conserved last residue, phenylalanine or tryptophan, is missing, so a read error is likely. The chain couples TRBV5-4 to TRBJ2-3, with unresolved D. V lost 5 bases and J 5 bases, leaving 21 bases between the germline ends. CDR1 and CDR2 (germline): SGHNT, YYREEE (reference sequence). The CDR3 covers 16 residues. Here the CDR3 reads CASRPIEWDPGDTQYL. For the CDR3, the DNA is TGTGCCAGCAGACCTATCGAGTGGGATCCGGGAGATACGCAGTATCTT.

This clonotype was recorded at least ten times. Possible read error: a much larger clone is one base away. Because the CDR3's place on the DNA is in doubt, the DNA is left out and the CDR3 is given as listed by TCRdb. V gene TRBV29-1 combines with J gene TRBJ1-2; the table's D call, TRBD1, has no DNA check behind it. Germline V lookup: CDR1 SQVTM, CDR2 ANQGSEA. The CDR3 spans 14 amino acids, including both terminal residues. CDR3: CSVGRGSRDYGYAF.

About this clonotype: At one end the junction does not follow the germline gene, possibly because of a read error. The chain joins TRBV6-5 to TRBJ2-1; D is unclear. CDR3 length: 14 amino acids. Germline V gives CDR1 MNHEY, CDR2 SVGAGI. This CDR3 reads CASSYSEEYIEQFF. DNA of the CDR3: TGTGCCAGCAGCTACTCCGAGGAGTACATTGAGCAGTTCTTC.

Comments on this clonotype: Its ends do not fully match the called genes, so a read error is possible. V gene TRBV14 combines with J gene TRBJ2-3; D ambiguous. The CDR3 is made up of 14 amino acids. In germline, CDR1 is SGHDN, CDR2 FVKESK. For the CDR3, the DNA is TGTGCCAGCAAGGGTGGGATTAGCACATATACGCAGTATTTT. It specifies CASKGGISTYTQYF.

The rearrangement links TRBV6-5 to TRBJ1-1; D gene ambiguous. Between the trimmed V and J ends, which lost 5 bases and 5 bases, there was a span of 15 bases. The CDR3 has 14 amino acids. Germline V CDR1 and CDR2: MNHEY, SVGAGI. For the CDR3, the DNA is TGTGCCAGCAGTATCGCCCAGGTGAGGACTGAAGCTTTCTTT. It is translated as CASSIAQVRTEAFF.

The chain joins TRBV24-1 to TRBJ2-1; 16 nucleotides agree with TRBD2. Trimming removed 3 bases from V and 3 bases from J; junction bases left unmatched: 13. The CDR3 totals 21 residues. Germline V gene lookup returns CDR1 KGHDR and CDR2 SFDVKD. The CDR3 DNA is TGTGCCACCAGTGATACATCCCCCGGGACTAGCGGGAGGGGGTGCTACAATGAGCAGTTCTTC. Its protein is CATSDTSPGTSGRGCYNEQFF.

Notes on this clonotype: A read error may explain this, as a much larger clone is one base away. The chain recombines TRBV5-1 with TRBJ2-7; D may be TRBD1 (6 bases). The CDR3 consists of 14 residues. The germline gives CDR1 SGHRS, CDR2 YFSETQ. CDR3 nucleotides: TGCGCCAACAGCTCACAGGACAGTTCCTACGAGCAGTACTTC. Amino acids: CANSSQDSSYEQYF. The full variable domain, rest sourced from reference TRBV5-1 and TRBJ2-7, is KAGVTQTPRYLIKTRGQQVTLSCSPISGHRSVSWYQQTPGQGLQFLFEYFSETQRNKGNFPGRFSGRQFSNSRSEMNVSTLELGDSALYLCANSSQDSSYEQYFGPGTRLTVT.

For this clonotype: An end of the junction does not agree with germline; a read error may underlie this. The chain uses TRBV6-4 and TRBJ2-3; the match to TRBD1 covers 7 bases. The CDR3 consists of 18 residues. Germline lookup yields CDR1 MRHNA and CDR2 SNTAGT. CDR3 residues: CAISAPDRDSIDAVTQYF. The CDR3 DNA sequence: TGTGCCATCAGTGCCCCGGATAGGGACAGTATAGATGCGGTTACGCAGTATTTT.

On this clonotype: Compared with germline, one end of the junction differs, possibly owing to a read error. V and J are TRBV6-5 and TRBJ2-2; D may match TRBD1 or TRBD2 (5 bases each). Looked up from germline, CDR1 is MNHEY and CDR2 is SVGAGI. The CDR3 covers 16 residues. The CDR3 reads CASSFRPAANTGDLFF. CDR3 nucleotides: TGTGCCAGCAGTTTCCGACCAGCGGCAAACACCGGGGACCTGTTTTTT.

Concerning this clonotype itself: At one boundary the junction diverges from the germline segment, which might be a read error. The chain combines TRBV13 with TRBJ2-1; D is possibly TRBD2 (5 bases). Germline V CDR1 and CDR2: PRHDT, FYEKMQ (reference sequence). The CDR3 runs to 18 residues. The CDR3, as DNA: TGTGCCAGCAGCCCGGGATTACCCGACCGCAGCTCCTACATTGAGCAGTTCTTC. It encodes CASSPGLPDRSSYIEQFF.

As regards this clonotype: The missing conserved phenylalanine or tryptophan at the end of this CDR3 makes a read error likely. This sequence joins TRBV6-1 and TRBJ2-5; D not resolved. The CDR3 runs 12 residues. The V gene's germline CDR1 is MNHNS and CDR2 SASEGT. This chain's CDR3 is CASRGFQETQYL. The CDR3 nucleotides are TGTGCCAGCAGGGGATTTCAAGAGACTCAGTACTTA.

The chain recombines TRBV12-3 or TRBV12-4 with TRBJ2-7, with 10 bases fitting TRBD1. This CDR3 has 14 residues. J lost 6 bases, V lost 6 bases, and 8 bases had no gene match. The CDR3 bases are TGTGCCAGCAGACACGGGACAGGGGATCTCGAGCAGTACTTC. It translates to CASRHGTGDLEQYF.

The chain uses TRBV6-5 and TRBJ1-1, with D uncertain. Germline-derived CDR1 and CDR2 are MNHEY and SVGAGI. V lost 4 bases and J lost 10, with 19 bases in between. This CDR3 has 14 amino acids. For the CDR3, the DNA is TGTGCCAGCAGTTCCTTACAGTCCCCACTGTCAGCTTTCTTT. Protein: CASSSLQSPLSAFF.

V gene TRBV12-3 or TRBV12-4 combines with J gene TRBJ2-4, with TRBD1 matching 10 bases. The CDR3 length is 13 residues. The J segment lost 9 bases and the V segment lost 5 bases, leaving 4 bases of the junction unmatched. DNA for the CDR3: TGTGCCAGCAGTCCCTGGACAGGGGGCATTCAGTACTTC. It is translated as CASSPWTGGIQYF.

The DNA of the CDR3 is TGCGGCGCCTACCCCAAGGTCGGTTGCGGGGAGCTGTTTTTT. Amino acids: CGAYPKVGCGELFF. The chain joins TRBV29-1 to TRBJ2-2; D remains ambiguous. This CDR3 is built from 14 residues. Germline CDR1 is SQVTM and CDR2 is ANQGSEA.

About this clonotype itself: Being one base from a much bigger clone, this may be a read error. V usage is TRBV25-1 and J usage is TRBJ1-6, with TRBD1 identical over 10 bases. The germline CDR1 and CDR2 sequences are MGHDK and SYGVNS. The CDR3 runs to 17 residues. In nucleotides, the CDR3 is TGTGCCAACAGTGAATGGACAGGGGGCTCCTATAATTCACCCCTCCACTTT. This gives the protein CANSEWTGGSYNSPLHF.

This clonotype was counted a few times. V usage is TRBV7-6 and J usage is TRBJ1-3; possibly TRBD1 for D (5 bases). Germline loops: CDR1 SGHVS, CDR2 FNYEAQ. Between the trimmed V and J ends, which lost 1 base and 0 bases, there was a span of 10 bases. This CDR3 region has 16 residues. The CDR3 sequence: CASSLVLQGSGNTIYF. CDR3 coding DNA: TGTGCCAGCAGCTTAGTGCTCCAGGGCTCTGGAAACACCATATATTTT.

About this clonotype itself: One junction end disagrees with the germline gene, perhaps due to a read error. This chain connects TRBV29-1 to TRBJ1-2; the D gene is possibly TRBD1 (6 bases). Germline V gives CDR1 SQVTM, CDR2 ANQGSEA. This CDR3 is 12 amino acids long. The CDR3 protein is CSVVEQGDGYTF. DNA for the CDR3: TGCAGCGTTGTAGAACAGGGAGATGGCTACACTTTC.

With respect to this clonotype: One end of the junction fails to match germline, which may point to a read error. J is TRBJ1-1 and V is TRBV6-5, with unresolved D. The CDR3 has 15 amino acids. Per the germline V gene, CDR1 is MNHEY and CDR2 is SVGAGI. The CDR3 DNA follows: TGTGCCAGCATTCACGGCGGTCAGGTGTCCACTAAAGCTTTCTTT. This translates into CASIHGGQVSTKAFF.

This clonotype was observed a single time. This sequence joins TRBV11-3 and TRBJ2-1, with a tentative D call TRBD2 (6 bases). The V end was cut by 5 bases, the J end by 3 bases, with 26 bases between. Germline loops: CDR1 SGHNT, CDR2 YENEEA. CDR3 length: 19 residues. The CDR3 DNA sequence: TGTGCCAGCAGCCTTAGGTGGAGGACCAGCGGGCAACACTACAATGAGCAGTTCTTC. This translates into CASSLRWRTSGQHYNEQFF.

Details on this clonotype: A single base separates this from a much larger clone, so it may be a read error. The chain combines TRBV28 with TRBJ2-1; 7 nucleotides match TRBD2. The germline V gene encodes CDR1 MDHEN and CDR2 SYDVKM. This CDR3 spans 13 amino acids. J was trimmed by 5 bases and V by 7 bases; bases with no gene match: 5. The CDR3 reads CASIPSGDNEQFF. DNA of the CDR3: TGTGCCAGCATACCCAGCGGGGACAATGAGCAGTTCTTC. Together with reference TRBV28 and TRBJ2-1, the CDR3 gives the full variable domain: DVKVTQSSRYLVKRTGEKVFLECVQDMDHENMFWYRQDPGLGLRLIYFSYDVKMKEKGDIPEGYSVSREKKERFSLILESASTNQTSMYLCASIPSGDNEQFFGPGTRLTVL.

With regard to this clonotype: One end of the junction fails to match germline, which may point to a read error. The rearrangement uses TRBV5-4 and TRBJ2-3; no clear D gene. The CDR3 runs to 15 residues. CDR1 is SGHNT, CDR2 YYREEE, per germline (reference sequence). The CDR3 protein is CDSSFGGNTTDTQYF. CDR3 in DNA: TGTGACAGCAGCTTCGGTGGGAACACAACAGATACGCAGTATTTT.

Note on this clonotype: One end of the junction fails to match germline, which may point to a read error. This sequence joins TRBV12-3 or TRBV12-4 and TRBJ2-5; D may be TRBD2 (5 bases). This CDR3 comprises 13 residues. The CDR3 nucleotides are TGTGACAGCGGTTTATCCCCCCAGGAGATCCAGTACTTC. It translates to CDSGLSPQEIQYF.

Many counts were recorded for this clonotype. The chain recombines TRBV20-1 with TRBJ2-1; 13 bases map to TRBD2. V was pared by 5 bases and J by 9 bases, with 4 bases of the junction left unmatched. The CDR3 runs to 13 residues. From germline, CDR1 is DFQATT and CDR2 SNEGSKA (reference sequence). Here the CDR3 DNA reads TGCAGTGCTGGCGGACTAGCGGGAGTTGAGCAGTTCTTC. It yields the protein CSAGGLAGVEQFF.

The chain uses TRBV28 and TRBJ2-1; TRBD2 might be the D (6 bases). This CDR3 spans 14 amino acids. The germline V gene encodes CDR1 MDHEN and CDR2 SYDVKM. The CDR3 DNA reads as TGTGACAACAGTCCTAGCGTTGCCTACAATGAGCAGTTCTTC. Its protein product is CDNSPSVAYNEQFF.